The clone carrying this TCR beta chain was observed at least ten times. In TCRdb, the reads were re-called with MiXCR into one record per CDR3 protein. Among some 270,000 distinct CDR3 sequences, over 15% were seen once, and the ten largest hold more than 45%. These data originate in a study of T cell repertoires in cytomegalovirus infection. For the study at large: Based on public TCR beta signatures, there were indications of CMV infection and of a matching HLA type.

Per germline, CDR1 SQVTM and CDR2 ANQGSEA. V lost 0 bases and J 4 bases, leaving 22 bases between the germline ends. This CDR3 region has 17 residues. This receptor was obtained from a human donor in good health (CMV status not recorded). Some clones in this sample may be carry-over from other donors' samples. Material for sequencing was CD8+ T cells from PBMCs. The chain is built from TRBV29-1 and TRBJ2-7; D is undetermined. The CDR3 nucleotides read TGCAGCGTTGAAGATGGAACGGCGTCCGGATTCAGTTACGAGCAGTACTTC. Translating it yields CSVEDGTASGFSYEQYF.